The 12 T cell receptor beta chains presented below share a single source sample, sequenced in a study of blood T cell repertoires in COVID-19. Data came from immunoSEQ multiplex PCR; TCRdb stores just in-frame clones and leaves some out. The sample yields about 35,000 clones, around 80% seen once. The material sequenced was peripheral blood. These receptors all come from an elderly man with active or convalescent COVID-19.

The CDR3 DNA reads TGTGCCAGCAGGGCCAGGGGGCAGAGAGAAAAACTGTTTTTT. Amino acid sequence: CASRARGQREKLFF. J is TRBJ1-4 and V is TRBV6-5; the match to TRBD1 covers 8 bases. The CDR3 sequence is 14 residues long. After removal of 6 bases from V and 8 bases from J, the junction contained 8 bases not matched to a gene. Looked up from germline, CDR1 is MNHEY and CDR2 is SVGAGI.

The CDR3 nucleotides read TGTGCCAGTAGCCCAAACGTTCCCACAGGGTTGGGGCTCGAGCAGTACTTC. It codes for CASSPNVPTGLGLEQYF. J is TRBJ2-7 and V is TRBV19; D is perhaps TRBD1 (6 bases). Looked up from germline, CDR1 is LNHDA and CDR2 is SQIVND (reference sequence). Trimming took 6 bases from V and 6 from J, leaving 27 bases between them. The CDR3 has 17 amino acids.

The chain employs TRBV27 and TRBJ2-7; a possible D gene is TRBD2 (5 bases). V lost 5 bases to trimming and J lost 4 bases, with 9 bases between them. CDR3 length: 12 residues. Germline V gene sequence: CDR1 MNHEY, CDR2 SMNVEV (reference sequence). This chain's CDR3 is CASSTLGYEQYF. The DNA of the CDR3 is TGTGCCAGCAGTACACTAGGGTACGAGCAGTACTTC.

The CDR3 DNA reads as TGTGCCAGCAGCTCCGGGGTTGGCCCAGATACGCAGTATTTT. Its protein is CASSSGVGPDTQYF. The gene calls are TRBV4-2 and TRBJ2-3; D may be TRBD2 (5 bases). CDR3 length equals 14 residues. V lost 5 bases to trimming and J lost 4 bases, with 13 bases between them. Germline CDR1 reads LGHNA; CDR2 reads YNFKEQ.

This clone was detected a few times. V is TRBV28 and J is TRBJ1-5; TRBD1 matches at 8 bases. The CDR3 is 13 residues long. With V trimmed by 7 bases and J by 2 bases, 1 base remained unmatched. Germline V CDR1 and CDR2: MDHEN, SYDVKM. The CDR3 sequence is CASKDRGNQPQHF. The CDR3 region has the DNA TGTGCCAGCAAGGACAGGGGCAATCAGCCCCAGCATTTT.

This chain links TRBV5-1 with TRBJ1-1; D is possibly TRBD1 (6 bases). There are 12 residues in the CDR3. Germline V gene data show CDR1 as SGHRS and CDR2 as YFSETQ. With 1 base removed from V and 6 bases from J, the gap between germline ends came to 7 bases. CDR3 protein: CASSLQGPEAFF. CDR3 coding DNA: TGCGCCAGCAGCTTGCAGGGGCCTGAAGCTTTCTTT. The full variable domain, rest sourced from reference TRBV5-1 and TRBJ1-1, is KAGVTQTPRYLIKTRGQQVTLSCSPISGHRSVSWYQQTPGQGLQFLFEYFSETQRNKGNFPGRFSGRQFSNSRSEMNVSTLELGDSALYLCASSLQGPEAFFGQGTRLTVV.

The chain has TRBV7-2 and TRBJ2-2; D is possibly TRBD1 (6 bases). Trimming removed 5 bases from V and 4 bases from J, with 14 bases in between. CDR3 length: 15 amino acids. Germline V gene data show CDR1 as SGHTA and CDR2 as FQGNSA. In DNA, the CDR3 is TGTGCCAGCAGCATGCCCACGACAGGCACCGGGGAGCTGTTTTTT. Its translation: CASSMPTTGTGELFF.

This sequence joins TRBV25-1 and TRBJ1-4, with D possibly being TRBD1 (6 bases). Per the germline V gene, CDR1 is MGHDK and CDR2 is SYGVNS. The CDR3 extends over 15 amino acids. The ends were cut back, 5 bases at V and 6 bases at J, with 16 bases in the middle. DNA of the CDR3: TGTGCCAGCAGTCCCCCGGGGAGGGGGTATGAAAAACTGTTTTTT. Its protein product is CASSPPGRGYEKLFF.

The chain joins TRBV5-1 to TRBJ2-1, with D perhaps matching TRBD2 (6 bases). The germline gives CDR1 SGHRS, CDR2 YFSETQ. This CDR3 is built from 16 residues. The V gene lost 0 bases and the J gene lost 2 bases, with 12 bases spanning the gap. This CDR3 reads CASSLGGDLAYNEQFF. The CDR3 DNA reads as TGCGCCAGCAGCTTGGGTGGGGACTTAGCCTACAATGAGCAGTTCTTC.

The CDR3 sequence is CASSISGFTDTQYF. CDR3 DNA: TGTGCCAGTAGCATTAGCGGATTCACAGATACGCAGTATTTT. The rearrangement uses TRBV19 and TRBJ2-3, with D perhaps TRBD2 (6 bases). The CDR3 runs 14 residues. Per germline, CDR1 LNHDA and CDR2 SQIVND (reference sequence). V lost 6 bases to trimming and J lost 2 bases, with 12 bases between them.

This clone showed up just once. CDR3 residues: CASSSDRGLGYGYTF. The CDR3 bases are TGCGCCAGCAGCTCGGACAGGGGGCTTGGCTATGGCTACACCTTC. The chain joins TRBV5-1 to TRBJ1-2; 11 bases agree with TRBD1. Germline loops: CDR1 SGHRS, CDR2 YFSETQ. Trimming cost V 3 bases and J 4 bases; bases outside gene matches: 5. CDR3 size: 15 residues.

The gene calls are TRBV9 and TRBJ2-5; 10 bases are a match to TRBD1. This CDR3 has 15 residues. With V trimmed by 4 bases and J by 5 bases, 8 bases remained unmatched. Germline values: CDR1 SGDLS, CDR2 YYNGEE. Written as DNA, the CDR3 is TGTGCCAGCAGCACAAGACAGGGGGCGCGGGAGACCCAGTACTTC. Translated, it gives CASSTRQGARETQYF. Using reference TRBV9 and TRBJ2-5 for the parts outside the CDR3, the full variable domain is DSGVTQTPKHLITATGQRVTLRCSPRSGDLSVYWYQQSLDQGLQFLIQYYNGEERAKGNILERFSAQQFPDLHSELNLSSLELGDSALYFCASSTRQGARETQYFGPGTRLLVL.